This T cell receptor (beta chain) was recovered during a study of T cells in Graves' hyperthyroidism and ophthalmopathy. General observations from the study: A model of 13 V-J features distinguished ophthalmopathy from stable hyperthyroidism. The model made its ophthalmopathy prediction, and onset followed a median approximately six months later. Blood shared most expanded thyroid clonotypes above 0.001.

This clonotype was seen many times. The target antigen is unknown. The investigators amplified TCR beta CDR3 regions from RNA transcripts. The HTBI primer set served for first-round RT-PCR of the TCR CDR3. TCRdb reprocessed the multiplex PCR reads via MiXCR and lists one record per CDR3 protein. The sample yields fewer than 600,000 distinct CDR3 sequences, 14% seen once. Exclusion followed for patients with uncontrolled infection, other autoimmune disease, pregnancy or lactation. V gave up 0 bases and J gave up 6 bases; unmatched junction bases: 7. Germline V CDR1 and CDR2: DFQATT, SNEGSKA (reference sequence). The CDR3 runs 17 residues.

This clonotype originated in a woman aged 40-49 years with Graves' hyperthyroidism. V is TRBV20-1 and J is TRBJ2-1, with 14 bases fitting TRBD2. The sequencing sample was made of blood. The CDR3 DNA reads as TGCAGTGCTAGAGATTTGGGACTAGCGGGAGTCCCCAATGAGCAGTTCTTC. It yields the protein CSARDLGLAGVPNEQFF.